Listed below are T cell receptor beta chains from one sample, sequenced in a study of CD8 T cells in ankylosing spondylitis. TCRdb recomputed calls from the 5' RACE reads with MiXCR, one row per CDR3 protein. This table holds 750,000 to 850,000 distinct CDR3 sequences, about 10% found once. The specimen sequenced was blood, either unsorted or a sorted T cell fraction (not recorded which). These TCRs come from a male donor with ankylosing spondylitis. CDR3s include the opening cysteine and the closing phenylalanine or tryptophan. A D gene is named only where the DNA matches it firmly. Size is omitted from some rows. Given values are once, few, many or a class for expanded clones.

v_gene,abundance,j_gene,d_gene,CDR3nt,CDR3aa
TRBV20-1,few,TRBJ1-2,TRBD1,TGCAGTGCTTCCGCGGACAGGGACTTCTATGGCTACACCTTC,CSASADRDFYGYTF
TRBV25-1,NA,TRBJ2-6,NA,TGTGCCAGCAGTGGATGGGGTAGGGGGGCATCTGGGGCCAACGTCCTGACTTTC,CASSGWGRGASGANVLTF
TRBV15,NA,TRBJ2-3,TRBD2,TGTGCCACCAGACCGACTAGCGGGAGTGATACGCAGTATTTT,CATRPTSGSDTQYF
TRBV5-1,NA,TRBJ2-2,NA,TGCGCCAGCAGCTCCCGGGACTACACCGGGGAGCTGTTTTTT,CASSSRDYTGELFF
TRBV10-1,NA,TRBJ2-3,TRBD2,TGCGCCAGCAGTGAGAGACTAGCGGGCTCCGGCACAGATACGCAGTATTTT,CASSERLAGSGTDTQYF
TRBV7-2,few,TRBJ2-7,TRBD2,TGTGCCAGCAGCTTCGTCGGGACTAGCTCCTACGAGCAGTACTTC,CASSFVGTSSYEQYF
TRBV20-1,few,TRBJ1-5,TRBD1,TGCAGTGCTAGGAAAGCAGGGGGTACGGTTGACAATCAGCCCCAGCATTTT,CSARKAGGTVDNQPQHF
TRBV20-1,few,TRBJ2-3,TRBD2,TGCAGTGCTATCTTGACTAGCCGTCAATCAGATACGCAGTATTTT,CSAILTSRQSDTQYF
TRBV20-1,NA,TRBJ2-5,TRBD2,TGCAGTGCCCCGGGACTAGCGGGTCGCCAAGAGACCCAGTACTTC,CSAPGLAGRQETQYF
TRBV19,NA,TRBJ1-2,NA,TGTGCCAGTAGTGAAGGACGGAGAGTTAACTATGGCTACACCTTC,CASSEGRRVNYGYTF
TRBV15,once,TRBJ1-1,NA,TGTGCCACCAGCCCTATAACTACAGGGCACACTGAAGCTTTCTTT,CATSPITTGHTEAFF
TRBV7-6,NA,TRBJ1-6,TRBD1,TGTGCCAGCAGCTTTACCGGGACAGGGGATTCACCCCTCCACTTT,CASSFTGTGDSPLHF
TRBV20-1,NA,TRBJ1-6,NA,TGCAGTGCTAGAGATCACGGAGGAATTAATTCACCCCTCCACTTT,CSARDHGGINSPLHF
TRBV5-1,NA,TRBJ2-3,NA,TGCGCCAGCAAAATGGCGGACACAGATACGCAGTATTTT,CASKMADTDTQYF
TRBV4-2,NA,TRBJ1-1,NA,TGTGCCAGCAGCCAAGTCCAAGCAGACTACACTGAAGCTTTCTTT,CASSQVQADYTEAFF
TRBV7-2,NA,TRBJ2-7,NA,TGTGCCAGCAGCTTAGTGACAGGAGGGGACTACGAGCAGTACTTC,CASSLVTGGDYEQYF
TRBV20-1,few,TRBJ2-5,NA,TGCAGTGTCCAAGGGGGAGGCCAAGAGACCCAGTACTTC,CSVQGGGQETQYF
TRBV5-1,few,TRBJ2-1,TRBD2,TGCGCCAGCATGGCGGGGGGGCTTCATGAGCAGTTCTTC,CASMAGGLHEQFF
TRBV11-2,few,TRBJ1-2,NA,TGTGCCAGCAGCCCGTTCGGCGTGCGTGACTATGGCTACACCTTC,CASSPFGVRDYGYTF
TRBV5-6,NA,TRBJ2-5,TRBD2,TGTGCCAGCAGTTTGACTAGCAGAAAGACCCAGTACTTC,CASSLTSRKTQYF
TRBV6-1,few,TRBJ2-5,TRBD1,TGTGCCAGCAGTCCGCCAATGGACAGGGGGACAAGAGAGACCCAGTACTTC,CASSPPMDRGTRETQYF
TRBV5-6,NA,TRBJ1-4,NA,TGTGCCAGCAGCTACGAGCCCTCTAATGAAAAACTGTTTTTT,CASSYEPSNEKLFF
TRBV5-4,NA,TRBJ2-5,TRBD2,TGTGCCAGCAGCGCAGCGGGGGACGAGACCCAGTACTTC,CASSAAGDETQYF
TRBV7-2,few,TRBJ1-2,NA,TGTGCCAGCAGCTACGGCGGTGAGGATGGCTACACCTTC,CASSYGGEDGYTF
TRBV4-1,many,TRBJ2-1,NA,TGCGCCAGCAGCCAAGGATGGAAGGGGGGCTACAATGAGCAGTTCTTC,CASSQGWKGGYNEQFF
TRBV6-2/TRBV6-3,few,TRBJ2-1,TRBD2,TGTGCCAGCAGGCAGGGAGGGACCAATGAGCAGTTCTTC,CASRQGGTNEQFF
TRBV29-1,many,TRBJ2-1,NA,TGCAGCGTTGCCCTACGCGACTCCAATGAGCAGTTCTTC,CSVALRDSNEQFF
TRBV7-8,few,TRBJ2-6,NA,TGTGCCAGCAGCGCCTCAAATCGGGCTGGGGCCAACGTCCTGACTTTC,CASSASNRAGANVLTF